The present T cell receptor (beta chain) was sequenced within a study of cytomegalovirus exposure and HLA in healthy donors (dated by TCRdb to the late 2010s). Notes on the research overall: An earlier analysis of approximately 550 of the donors reported approximately 270 Gb of sequence data and about 100 million unique TCR beta sequences from 150 million to 200 million T cells. Roughly 300 gigabases of sequencing data and roughly 80 million unique TCR sequences made up an early release that covered some 640 HLA-typed donors. Among the approximately 420 genotyped donors, approximately 82% belonged to the genetic ancestry cluster associated with self-reported Caucasian donors. The aim of the study was to test whether cataloging public T cell receptors could identify signatures of past pathogen exposure. Using immunosequencing, the study profiled T cell repertoires from 640 or so subjects and related those repertoires to cytomegalovirus serostatus. Besides the first cohort of 666 subjects, a separate validation cohort made up of 120 different subjects was used. To predict cytomegalovirus infection status, the study brought together high-throughput TCR immunosequencing, statistical association of individual TCRs with disease status, and machine learning. A later analysis re-analyzed previously published TCR beta repertoires from roughly 690 donors and added high-resolution HLA genotyping to study TCR occurrence patterns. In the later analysis, no new phenotypic data were used to find candidate immune exposures; instead, reliance was placed on TCR beta sequences and their occurrence across donors. In an earlier analysis of roughly 540 of the donors, high-throughput TCR beta sequencing was used to judge whether each TCR beta V gene segment behaved as functional or pseudogenic. Donor age, sex, ethnicity and CMV serostatus were compiled alongside the repertoire data. A later genetic analysis used genome-wide SNP genotypes for about 60% of the roughly 700 donors, treating that subset as a discovery cohort. Every discovery cohort repertoire had been produced on one sequencing platform. Both class I and class II loci were covered by HLA typing, at four-digit resolution. The number of typed donors differed by locus: about 620-640 for A, B, C, DRB1 and DQB1; approximately 520 for DQA1; approximately 600 for DPA1; and roughly 490 for DPB1. Four to six DR-DQ haplotypes were handled as single units for association and clustering, since linkage in the cohort was strong. Among almost 400 genotyped donors of the cohort, an average of roughly 240,000 unique TCR beta nucleotide sequences were sequenced per donor, approximately 20% of them non-productive.

Library creation used the immunoSEQ multiplex PCR assay. For the multiplex PCR, a mixture combining 60 forward primers for TCR Vbeta segments and 13 reverse primers for TCR Jbeta segments was used. A multiplex PCR assay on genomic DNA amplified the CDR3 region of rearranged TCR beta genes. Amplified TCR beta libraries were sequenced as 87-base-pair reads on the Illumina HiSeq System. The authors' pipeline ran thus. In a later analysis, some 80 million unique TCR beta chains were counted across the 650 to 700 repertoires, and roughly 11 million of these chains were shared by at least two donors. Raw reads were error-corrected and collapsed into unique sequences by a nearest-neighbor algorithm in which closely related sequences were merged to remove PCR and sequencing errors. Alignment of CDR3 sequences to IMGT reference sequences was used to assign V, D and J gene segments. For a sequence to be retained, a match of at least six nucleotides was required to both a V gene segment and a J gene segment. Rearrangements were called productive when the CDR3 lacked stop codons and stayed in frame with V and J; all others were non-productive. CDR3 was defined according to IMGT convention as the region running from the second conserved V-encoded cysteine to the conserved J-encoded phenylalanine. Sequences without an unambiguous match to a single V gene segment were excluded from the earlier analysis of over 500 of the donors. In an earlier analysis of approximately 500 of the donors, a V segment was called functional when productive rearrangements were above 56.7%, and segregating when the standard deviation between donors exceeded 5%. A statistical classification framework was developed to diagnose cytomegalovirus status using the catalog of TCR beta chain sequences. In a later analysis, TCR nucleotide sequences were compared against IMGT/GENE-DB human TR gene sequences so that V and J genes could be assigned. Using the TCRdist pipeline, a later analysis assigned CDR3 sequences along with most-parsimonious VDJ recombination scenarios. In a later analysis, each TCR beta chain was defined by its CDR3 amino acid sequence together with its V-gene family, and reads lacking a unique V-gene family were excluded. As a way to deal with suspected cross-contamination and a sequencing artifact, a later analysis dropped under 600 nucleotide sequences that were highly shared and had low generation probability. A later analysis calculated a clonal expansion index for each public chain from normalized within-repertoire ranks of inferred template counts. In a later analysis, generation probabilities were computed using a VDJ recombination model fitted to out-of-frame rearrangements, and the results were checked against IGoR. A later analysis scored TCR-TCR, TCR-HLA and TCR-CMV co-occurrence with hypergeometric tests, applying a repertoire-size bias correction to TCR pairs. To estimate false discovery rates, a later analysis permuted the HLA or CMV assignments 20 times. A later analysis grouped co-occurring TCRs with DBSCAN, adding TCRdist sequence similarity when clustering within HLA-allele-positive subsets. Repertoires with fewer than 30,000 or more than 120,000 public chains were left out of co-occurrence clustering, as were about five repertoires with anomalous nucleotide sharing. This immuneACCESS table, as held by TCRdb, lists in-frame sequences with V and J called but not all clones. Of the missing ones, under half trace to an unresolved V gene in checked studies; the others have no known cause. V and J calls and clone size are given by that table; D and trimming were obtained from the DNA. This sample is represented by about 73,000 clones; roughly 75% of them were singletons. 1.1% of the sample rests with the top ten.

Study-wide findings and limitations: In a later analysis, most CMV-associated TCR beta chains were found to appear HLA-restricted, with HLA associations seemingly driven largely by CMV exposure. This cohort had only TCR beta chains sequenced, and the lack of alpha or paired-chain data limited which features could be detected. Strong co-occurrence of HLA alleles, especially DR and DQ, made assigning TCR associations to individual alleles difficult. Presence/absence analyses assumed roughly uniform sequencing depth across donors, an assumption that may not hold. HLA typing was unavailable for some donors at each locus, so association tests used only the typed subset. The classifier was reported to diagnose cytomegalovirus status with high specificity and sensitivity in both the original and validation cohorts. Some IMGT-functional V segments, including TRBV6-2 and TRBV6-3, could not be told apart with the 87-base-pair reads, so those segments were excluded. A further reported finding was that TCR beta sequences accurately predicted the HLA-A and HLA-B alleles for most subjects in the first cohort. In a later genetic analysis, fewer N-insertions in productive TCRs were reported among donors in an Asian-associated ancestry cluster than the approximately 710-donor mean. A later analysis found that HLA-associated TCR beta chains were more clonally expanded and had lower generation probabilities than equally common non-associated chains. Most TCR sequences were observed very rarely across donors, whereas some public TCRs were present in many individuals. A total of fewer than 200 TCR beta chains were listed by the study as associated with cytomegalovirus. In vitro tests confirmed that a few of the cytomegalovirus-associated TCR beta chains recognize cytomegalovirus antigens. For the cohort, immune exposure information was limited to CMV serostatus. Several of the top co-occurrence clusters appeared to be linked to parvovirus B19, influenza, CMV and Epstein-Barr virus, according to a later analysis. Specific HLA alleles were associated with 15,000 to 20,000 TCR beta sequences at a false discovery rate of 0.05 in a later analysis. A later genetic analysis associated a missense DCLRE1C variant with V-gene and J-gene trimming of TCR beta chains, and an independent cohort replicated the association. In a later analysis, the rate of TCR association differed among HLA loci, with DRB1 alleles having the most associated TCRs and HLA-C alleles having the fewest. Around 16 rarely observed V segments, including chromosome 9 orphons, were excluded from the earlier analysis of some 590 of the donors because counts were too low. A cluster of highly shared sequence variants was judged likely to be a technical artifact of the sequencing pipeline. An earlier analysis of several hundred of the donors showed that most TCR beta V segments appeared in productive rearrangements either about 87% or about 30% of the time, which broadly matched IMGT annotations. The authors suggested that the approach could potentially be generalized to other disease states and immunological phenotypes. Linkage disequilibrium might explain the correlated functional status among segregating V segments, but an unknown experimental factor could not be excluded.

The CDR3 goes from the cysteine to the phenylalanine over 15 residues. Only CDR3 DNA remains: 45 bases, in frame from the first base. The germline V gene gives CDR1 as SGDLS and CDR2 as YYNGEE. The V and J ends are trimmed by 0 bases and 4 bases, leaving 13 bases between them. The cohort consisted of more than 650 healthy bone marrow donors. Cohort members were all nominally healthy when sampled, although unrecorded immune exposures were likely present. The donor was CMV seronegative and belonged to the group of 350 or so seronegative cohort members. A peripheral blood sample was collected from each donor, and TCR beta sequencing was performed on peripheral blood mononuclear cells. Genomic DNA extraction from the blood cell samples was performed with the Qiagen DNeasy Blood Extraction Kit. With regard to this clone: This receptor's antigen is unknown. No base quality values were provided; no much bigger clone lies one nucleotide off.

The TCR was taken from a male donor in good health and CMV-seronegative. The receptor chain draws on TRBV9 and TRBJ1-2, with no confident D gene call. The sequenced material came from PBMCs. The DNA sequence is as follows: TGTGCCAGCAGCGTAGAGGCAGGTTTGGGCTATGGCTACACCTTC. This sequence encodes CASSVEAGLGYGYTF.